A selection of T cell receptor beta chains follows, all from one sample in a study of T cells in Graves' hyperthyroidism and ophthalmopathy. TCRdb re-called the multiplex PCR reads through MiXCR, storing one row per CDR3 protein. Of about 400,000 distinct CDR3 sequences listed, around 14% are singletons. The sequencing input was blood. Receptor source: a young woman with Graves' hyperthyroidism that later progressed to Graves' ophthalmopathy. CDR3s include the opening cysteine and the closing phenylalanine or tryptophan.

CDR3aa: CATSRVWGGYGYTF; v_gene: TRBV15; j_gene: TRBJ1-2
CDR3aa: CSASYFRGTGTITDTQYF; v_gene: TRBV20-1; j_gene: TRBJ2-3
CDR3aa: CASSLQSGNTIYF; v_gene: TRBV11-2; j_gene: TRBJ1-3
CDR3aa: CASSLEGPRDIVHNEQFF; v_gene: TRBV11-3; j_gene: TRBJ2-1
CDR3aa: CASRGGTSGNTGELFF; v_gene: TRBV12-3/TRBV12-4; j_gene: TRBJ2-2
CDR3aa: CASSYNGTGGETQYF; v_gene: TRBV6-5; j_gene: TRBJ2-5
CDR3aa: CASSASGTGSTDTQYF; v_gene: TRBV7-9; j_gene: TRBJ2-3
CDR3aa: CASSIGQGPRETQYF; v_gene: TRBV11-2; j_gene: TRBJ2-5
CDR3aa: CASSPSHRTGLGLGYTF; v_gene: TRBV28; j_gene: TRBJ1-2
CDR3aa: CASSYSKAGLLLNTGELFF; v_gene: TRBV6-2/TRBV6-3; j_gene: TRBJ2-2
CDR3aa: CASSYSKPGQWRNTEAFF; v_gene: TRBV6-6; j_gene: TRBJ1-1
CDR3aa: CASSDIGMHIQYF; v_gene: TRBV25-1; j_gene: TRBJ2-4
CDR3aa: CASKWEEGNQPQHF; v_gene: TRBV14; j_gene: TRBJ1-5
CDR3aa: CASQTENTGELFF; v_gene: TRBV27; j_gene: TRBJ2-2
CDR3aa: CASSLQTGAMNTEAFF; v_gene: TRBV7-2; j_gene: TRBJ1-1
CDR3aa: CASIRGHNEQFF; v_gene: TRBV28; j_gene: TRBJ2-1
CDR3aa: CASSQVRPAGPPYEQYF; v_gene: TRBV4-3; j_gene: TRBJ2-7